Listed below are T cell receptor beta chains from one sample, sequenced in a study of blood T cells in healthy people across ages. Each CDR3 protein gets one entry after TCRdb re-called the 5' RACE reads with MiXCR. The table shows over a million distinct CDR3 sequences, with approximately 60% occurring only once. The sample taken for sequencing was blood. Every receptor here comes from a young man in good health. Each CDR3 is given with its conserved first and last residue. The D gene is left open where the match is weak. Size values are once, few and many counts, or a class for expanded clones, and some rows have none.

v_gene: TRBV29-1; j_gene: TRBJ2-3; d_gene: .; abundance: .; CDR3aa: CSVASGMASTDTQYF; CDR3nt: TGCAGCGTCGCCTCCGGGATGGCTAGCACAGATACGCAGTATTTT
v_gene: TRBV20-1; j_gene: TRBJ1-1; d_gene: .; abundance: .; CDR3aa: CSARGDGTEAFF; CDR3nt: TGCAGTGCTAGGGGGGACGGGACTGAAGCTTTCTTT
v_gene: TRBV7-8; j_gene: TRBJ2-7; d_gene: .; abundance: few; CDR3aa: CASSYHDSSYEQYF; CDR3nt: TGTGCCAGCAGCTATCACGACAGCTCCTACGAGCAGTACTTC
v_gene: TRBV20-1; j_gene: TRBJ2-3; d_gene: TRBD2; abundance: .; CDR3aa: CSARLGLAGTDTQYF; CDR3nt: TGCAGTGCTAGACTCGGACTAGCGGGAACAGATACGCAGTATTTT
v_gene: TRBV3-1; j_gene: TRBJ2-6; d_gene: TRBD2; abundance: once; CDR3aa: CASSQGWVAGGSGANVLTF; CDR3nt: TGTGCCAGCAGCCAAGGTTGGGTAGCGGGAGGCTCTGGGGCCAACGTCCTGACTTTC
v_gene: TRBV6-1; j_gene: TRBJ1-2; d_gene: .; abundance: few; CDR3aa: CASEDSYGYTF; CDR3nt: TGTGCCAGCGAGGACAGCTATGGCTACACCTTC
v_gene: TRBV4-1; j_gene: TRBJ1-1; d_gene: .; abundance: few; CDR3aa: CASRFVGRNAEAFF; CDR3nt: TGCGCCAGCAGATTTGTGGGCCGGAACGCTGAAGCTTTCTTT
v_gene: TRBV4-3; j_gene: TRBJ1-5; d_gene: .; abundance: .; CDR3aa: CASSQVSGNQPQHF; CDR3nt: TGCGCCAGCAGCCAAGTTTCTGGGAATCAGCCCCAGCATTTT
v_gene: TRBV6-5; j_gene: TRBJ2-1; d_gene: .; abundance: few; CDR3aa: CASSYTLRDNEQFF; CDR3nt: TGTGCCAGCAGTTACACCTTGAGGGACAATGAGCAGTTCTTC
v_gene: TRBV6-5; j_gene: TRBJ2-5; d_gene: TRBD1; abundance: .; CDR3aa: CASSPNRGGKEETQYF; CDR3nt: TGTGCCAGCAGTCCGAACAGGGGTGGAAAGGAAGAGACCCAGTACTTC
v_gene: TRBV9; j_gene: TRBJ2-7; d_gene: .; abundance: .; CDR3aa: CASSPAQFSHEQYF; CDR3nt: TGTGCCAGCAGCCCCGCACAGTTTTCCCACGAGCAGTACTTC
v_gene: TRBV3-1; j_gene: TRBJ2-5; d_gene: TRBD2; abundance: .; CDR3aa: CASSQGPRTSPETQYF; CDR3nt: TGTGCCAGCAGCCAAGGCCCCCGGACTAGTCCAGAGACCCAGTACTTC
v_gene: TRBV3-1; j_gene: TRBJ2-7; d_gene: TRBD2; abundance: .; CDR3aa: CASSQVPSGGFSEQYF; CDR3nt: TGTGCCAGCAGCCAAGTTCCTAGCGGGGGATTTAGTGAGCAGTACTTC
v_gene: TRBV10-3; j_gene: TRBJ2-7; d_gene: .; abundance: few; CDR3aa: CAISEPGYPYEQYF; CDR3nt: TGTGCCATCAGTGAACCGGGATATCCCTACGAGCAGTACTTC
v_gene: TRBV12-3/TRBV12-4; j_gene: TRBJ2-7; d_gene: .; abundance: many; CDR3aa: CASSVDSSYEQYF; CDR3nt: TGTGCCAGCAGTGTAGACAGTTCCTACGAGCAGTACTTC